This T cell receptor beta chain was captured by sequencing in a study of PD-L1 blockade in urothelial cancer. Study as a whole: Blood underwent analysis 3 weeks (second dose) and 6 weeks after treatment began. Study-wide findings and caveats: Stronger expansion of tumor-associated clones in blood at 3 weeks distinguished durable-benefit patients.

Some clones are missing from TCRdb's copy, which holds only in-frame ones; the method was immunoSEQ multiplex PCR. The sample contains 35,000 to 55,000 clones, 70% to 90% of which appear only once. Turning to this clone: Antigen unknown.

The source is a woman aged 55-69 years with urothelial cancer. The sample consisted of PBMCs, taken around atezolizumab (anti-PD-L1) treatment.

CDR3 in DNA: TGTGCCAGCAGCTGGGACAGGAACTATGGCTACACCTTC. Amino acid sequence: CASSWDRNYGYTF. The chain combines TRBV11-2 with TRBJ1-2, with 8 bases aligning to TRBD1. The V gene's germline CDR1 is SGHAT and CDR2 FQNNGV. This CDR3 has 13 residues. With 4 bases clipped from V and 2 bases from J, the junction kept 0 bases outside the gene matches. Variable domain in full (rest from reference TRBV11-2 and TRBJ1-2): EAGVAQSPRYKIIEKRQSVAFWCNPISGHATLYWYQQILGQGPKLLIQFQNNGVVDDSQLPKDRFSAERLKGVDSTLKIQPAKLEDSAVYLCASSWDRNYGYTFGSGTRLTVV.